Presented here are 5 T cell receptor beta chains from one specimen sequenced in a study of T cell changes during pregnancy in multiple sclerosis. Repertoires were generated with immunoSEQ multiplex PCR, while TCRdb's copy carries only in-frame clones and drops some. Of tens of thousands of clones in the sample, 90% to 95% were seen once. The sample in question was CD4+ T cells from peripheral blood mononuclear cells, obtained in the third trimester of pregnancy. Receptor source: a female donor in good health, enrolled as a control in a pregnancy study.

Points on this clone: One end of the junction varies from germline; a read error may be responsible. CDR3 residues: CASSLERERGPPF. The CDR3 nucleotides are TGTGCCAGCAGCTTGGAGCGGGAGCGGGGGCCTCCCTTC. V usage is TRBV5-5 and J usage is TRBJ2-3, with TRBD2 identical over 8 bases. The CDR3 length is 13 residues. Germline assignment: CDR1 SGHKS and CDR2 YYEKEE (reference sequence).

V usage is TRBV30 and J usage is TRBJ1-1, with TRBD1 matching 7 bases. CDR1 and CDR2 (germline): GTSNPN, SVGIG (reference sequence). Trimming removed 3 bases from V and 2 bases from J; junction bases left unmatched: 3. The CDR3 has 13 residues. In DNA, the CDR3 is TGTGCCTGGAGGACAGGGCCCAACACTGAAGCTTTCTTT. It yields the protein CAWRTGPNTEAFF.

This clone was recorded only once. The rearrangement joins TRBV7-9 to TRBJ2-5, with 15 bases that match TRBD2. V was pared by 3 bases and J by 5 bases, with 7 bases of the junction left unmatched. CDR1 is SEHNR and CDR2 is FQNEAQ in the germline V gene (reference sequence). The CDR3 contains 17 residues. The CDR3 nucleotides read TGTGCCAGCAGCTTTGGACTAGCGGGGGGGCCGGGGGAGACCCAGTACTTC. The encoded protein is CASSFGLAGGPGETQYF.

This sequence joins TRBV11-3 and TRBJ2-5, with TRBD2 identical over 8 bases. The J segment lost 4 bases and the V segment lost 1 base, leaving 5 bases of the junction unmatched. Germline CDR1 is SGHNT and CDR2 is YENEEA. The CDR3 covers 15 residues. The CDR3, as DNA: TGTGCCAGCAGCTTAGGCGGGGGGCCCTCAGAGACCCAGTACTTC. This encodes CASSLGGGPSETQYF.

This clone showed up just a few times. J is TRBJ2-3 and V is TRBV30, with 7 nucleotides matching TRBD2. Germline V gene data show CDR1 as GTSNPN and CDR2 as SVGIG (reference sequence). Germline trimming cut 2 bases from V and 2 bases from J; bases unmatched to any gene: 13. CDR3 length: 17 residues. The CDR3 spells CAWSPRPARGDTDTQYF. CDR3 nucleotide sequence: TGTGCCTGGAGTCCTCGCCCCGCCCGGGGGGACACAGATACGCAGTATTTT.